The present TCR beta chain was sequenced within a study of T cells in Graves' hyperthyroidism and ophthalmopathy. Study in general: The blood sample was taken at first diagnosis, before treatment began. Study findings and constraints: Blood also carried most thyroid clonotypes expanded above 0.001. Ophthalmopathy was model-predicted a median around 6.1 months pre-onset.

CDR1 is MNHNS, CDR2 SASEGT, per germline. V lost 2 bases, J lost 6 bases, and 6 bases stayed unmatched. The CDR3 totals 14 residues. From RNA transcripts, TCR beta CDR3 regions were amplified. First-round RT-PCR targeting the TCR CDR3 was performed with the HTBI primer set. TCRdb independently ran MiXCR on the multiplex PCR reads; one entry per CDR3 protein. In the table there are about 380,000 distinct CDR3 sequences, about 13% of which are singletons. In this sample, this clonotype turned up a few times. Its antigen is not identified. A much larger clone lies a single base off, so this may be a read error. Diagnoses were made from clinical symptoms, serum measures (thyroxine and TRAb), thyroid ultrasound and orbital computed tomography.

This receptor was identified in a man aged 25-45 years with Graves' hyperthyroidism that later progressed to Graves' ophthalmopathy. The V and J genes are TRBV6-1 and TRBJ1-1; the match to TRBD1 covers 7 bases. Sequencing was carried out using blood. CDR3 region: CASSELGGDAEAFF. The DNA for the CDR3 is TGTGCCAGCAGTGAATTAGGGGGCGACGCTGAAGCTTTCTTT.